Below, one TCR beta chain is given with its context. What antigen it recognizes has not been identified. No base quality information exists; no much larger clone differs at one position. These data originate in a study of post-analysis software for immune sequencing data (dated by TCRdb to between 2014 and 2017). Concerning the study at large: Disease courses on record covered relapsing-remitting, secondary progressive and progressive-relapsing multiple sclerosis, though some patients had no subtype annotation. The patient repertoires were set against approximately 10 previously published healthy control repertoires from donors whose ages ranged from roughly 6 to 26 years. A subset of samples was prepared in parallel using single-end sample barcoding, then pooled and co-amplified after Illumina adapter ligation. The study at large found these results: Significantly higher frequencies in patients than in controls were found for roughly 5 TRBV segments, including TRBV5-6, TRBV5-1 and TRBV20-1. Compared with controls, multiple sclerosis patients had significantly lower normalized Chao1 diversity, a finding suggesting substantial peripheral T-cell clonal expansion. Direct clustering with F measure showed strong co-clustering of samples prepared in the same batch, prompting a batch-effect correction. The multiple sclerosis patient group was slightly younger than the control group.

TCR beta repertoires were profiled from peripheral blood of about a dozen young patients with multiple sclerosis to demonstrate the VDJtools post-analysis software. The multiple sclerosis patients were children and adolescents ranging in age from roughly 6 to 15 years. The germline V end is reduced by 7 bases and the J end by 4 bases; junction bases left unmatched: 6. The CDR3, from cysteine to phenylalanine, totals 13 residues. Only the CDR3 region is kept as DNA, spanning 39 bases read in frame from base 1. Library method: PCR. Instrument on record: Illumina HiSeq 2500. Unique molecular identifiers were incorporated into TCR beta cDNA libraries to reduce PCR and sequencing biases. Roughly 500,000 cDNA molecules were obtained per 1 to 10 million input T cells, so each molecule approximated one T cell. The patient libraries were prepared and sequenced with the same protocol used for the earlier healthy control dataset. Samples belonging to the same batch were prepared together, multiplexed and sequenced on a shared HiSeq lane. Processing in the source paper ran as follows. Raw barcoded reads were processed with MIGEC, and single-read molecular identifier groups were discarded before consensus assembly and CDR3 extraction. Clonotype tables were post-analysed with VDJtools, and diversity was normalized by down-sampling all datasets to the smallest sample size. In repertoire overlap clustering, CDR3 amino acid sequences, but not nucleotide sequences, were matched to correct batch-related cross-sample contamination. TCRdb passed the public sequencing reads through fastp at Q25 and MiXCR, retaining productive beta sequences. Each entry merges the rows of one CDR3 protein and shows their most common DNA and genes. The V and J calls were determined by TCRdb, not by the authors. Here the sample has about half a million distinct CDR3 sequences; under 40% occur a single time. 4.5% to 7.5% of the sample goes to the ten largest clones.

This sequence uses TRBV12-3 or TRBV12-4 and TRBJ1-1, with 7 junctional bases fitting TRBD1. The TCR originated in a girl younger than 18 with multiple sclerosis. Sequenced: blood. The nucleotides are TGTGCCAGCACCGAGACAGGGAGCACTGAAGCTTTCTTT. It encodes CASTETGSTEAFF.